These 15 T cell receptor beta chains were all obtained from the same sample, sequenced in a study of glioma-infiltrating T cells. TCR alpha and beta CDR3 regions were amplified from RNA using iRepertoire nested multiplex PCR. TCRdb re-analysed the multiplex PCR reads in MiXCR, keeping a single row per CDR3 protein. Among 90,000 to 110,000 distinct CDR3 sequences, less than 30% were seen once, and the ten largest hold under 45%. The sample taken for sequencing was glioma tissue, nonneoplastic brain tissue, or PBMCs (not recorded which). All receptors derive from a human donor with low-grade glioma or glioblastoma, undergoing nonglioma brain surgery, or in good health (not recorded which).

This clonotype has ten or more counts. The chain joins TRBV28 to TRBJ2-7; D is unresolved. This CDR3 is built from 14 residues. V was trimmed by 4 bases and J by 7 bases, leaving 17 bases between them. Germline CDR1 is MDHEN and CDR2 is SYDVKM. CDR3 residues: CASSSSPTAEEQYF. The CDR3 coding sequence is TGTGCCAGCAGTTCTAGTCCGACCGCTGAGGAGCAGTACTTC.

The V call is TRBV6-1, the J call TRBJ2-2; possible D gene TRBD1, 5 bases. The CDR3 contains 13 residues. CDR1 MNHNS and CDR2 SASEGT come from the germline V gene. V was pared by 7 bases and J by 3 bases, with 9 bases between. CDR3 coding DNA: TGTGCCAGCAACAGGCAGGACACCGGGGAGCTGTTTTTT. Protein sequence: CASNRQDTGELFF.

This clonotype showed up many times. The chain employs TRBV20-1 and TRBJ2-1, with D possibly TRBD2 on 5 matching bases. The V gene's germline CDR1 is DFQATT and CDR2 SNEGSKA (reference sequence). This CDR3 region has 15 residues. Trimming stripped 4 bases from V and 10 bases from J, with 23 bases between. The CDR3 nucleotides are TGCAGTGCTATGTACCCGGCGGGCGCGATGCTCGAGCAGTTCTTC. Amino acid sequence: CSAMYPAGAMLEQFF.

The CDR3 is CASSYGRGPGANVLTF. The CDR3 DNA reads as TGTGCCAGCAGTTACGGCAGAGGGCCCGGGGCCAACGTCCTGACTTTC. The chain employs TRBV27 and TRBJ2-6, with D maybe TRBD2 (5 bases). The CDR3 consists of 16 residues. CDR1 is MNHEY and CDR2 is SMNVEV in the germline V gene (reference sequence). Trimming removed 4 bases from V and 4 bases from J, with 14 bases in between.

The V and J genes are TRBV4-1 and TRBJ2-1, with 12 bases lining up with TRBD2. V trimming: 5 bases; J trimming: 6 bases; junction bases outside the gene matches: 5. Germline V gene lookup returns CDR1 MGHRA and CDR2 YSYEKL. The CDR3 consists of 15 residues. CDR3 amino acids: CASSKLAGGGNEQFF. In nucleotides, the CDR3 is TGCGCCAGCAGCAAGCTAGCGGGAGGGGGCAATGAGCAGTTCTTC.

This clonotype came up many times. The chain carries TRBV7-2 and TRBJ2-1; 9 positions match TRBD2. The germline V gene encodes CDR1 SGHTA and CDR2 FQGNSA. This CDR3 is 17 amino acids long. J gave up 10 bases and V 0 bases, and 13 bases lay outside the gene matches. CDR3 region: CASSLARGLAGSKEQFF. The CDR3, as DNA: TGTGCCAGCAGCTTAGCTAGGGGGCTAGCGGGGTCCAAGGAGCAGTTCTTC.

As to this clonotype: An end of the junction does not agree with germline; a read error may underlie this. This rearrangement joins TRBV10-2 to TRBJ1-4, with D possibly matching TRBD1 (5 bases). Per germline, CDR1 WSHSY and CDR2 SAAADI. This CDR3 is 13 amino acids long. The CDR3 nucleotides are TGCGTCAGCAGTGACAGTCCTAATGAAAAGCTGTTTTTT. Protein sequence: CVSSDSPNEKLFF.

The rearrangement links TRBV6-1 to TRBJ2-7; D remains unclear. Germline V gene lookup returns CDR1 MNHNS and CDR2 SASEGT. The length of the CDR3 is 14 residues. V lost 6 bases to trimming and J lost 1 base, with 13 bases between them. The DNA of the CDR3 is TGTGCCAGCAGGGTTCCTAAAGGGTCCTACGAGCAGTACTTC. This translates into CASRVPKGSYEQYF.

This clonotype was observed at least ten times. The genes are TRBV28 and TRBJ1-4, with D maybe TRBD1 (6 bases). V was shortened by 6 bases and J by 8 bases, with 16 bases between the two germline ends. The CDR3 covers 14 residues. Germline assignment: CDR1 MDHEN and CDR2 SYDVKM. CDR3 sequence: CASSKGGSREKLFF. The DNA of the CDR3 is TGTGCCAGCAGCAAAGGGGGGAGTCGCGAAAAACTGTTTTTT.

Notes on this clonotype: One junction end disagrees with the germline gene, perhaps due to a read error. CDR3 sequence reads: CASSHDLALTTLSF. In DNA, the CDR3 is TGCGCCAGCAGCCACGACCTTGCGTTAACCACCCTATCTTTT. The chain combines TRBV4-1 with TRBJ1-3, with D uncertain. Germline values: CDR1 MGHRA, CDR2 YSYEKL. CDR3 length: 14 residues.

This clonotype was found many times. V gene TRBV9 combines with J gene TRBJ2-1; 7 nucleotides agree with TRBD2. This CDR3 has 17 amino acids. Unmatched junction bases numbered 16, after V lost 1 base and J lost 9 bases. CDR1 SGDLS and CDR2 YYNGEE come from the germline V gene. The CDR3 DNA follows: TGTGCCAGCAGCGTATACGCTAGCGGTCCCCTTGGAGGTGAGCAGTTCTTC. Protein product: CASSVYASGPLGGEQFF.

This clonotype has just a few counts. The gene calls are TRBV11-1 and TRBJ2-2, with D uncertain. CDR1 and CDR2 from the germline V gene are SGHAT and FQDESV (reference sequence). The CDR3 length is 16 residues. Trimming shortened V by 7 bases and J by 1 base, and 16 bases separated the two germline ends. CDR3 DNA: TGTGCCAGCACCTTTCAAGCGACATTGAACACCGGGGAGCTGTTTTTT. Its translation: CASTFQATLNTGELFF.

In its sample, this clonotype was seen many times. The chain joins TRBV6-1 to TRBJ1-4; 8 nucleotides match TRBD1. Germline loops: CDR1 MNHNS, CDR2 SASEGT. This CDR3 is built from 14 residues. Germline trimming cut 6 bases from V and 4 bases from J; bases unmatched to any gene: 4. The CDR3, as DNA: TGTGCCAGCAGCAGGGACAGGCTTAATGAAAAACTGTTTTTT. Protein sequence: CASSRDRLNEKLFF.

This clonotype came up many times. The gene calls are TRBV6-1 and TRBJ2-3; the D gene is possibly TRBD2 (6 bases). There are 13 residues in the CDR3. Per the germline V gene, CDR1 is MNHNS and CDR2 is SASEGT. Trimming cost V 5 bases and J 4 bases, with 10 bases left between them. The CDR3, as DNA: TGTGCCAGCAGTTGGGGGACTGCAGATACGCAGTATTTT. Residues: CASSWGTADTQYF.

This clonotype was observed many times. The V call is TRBV28, the J call TRBJ2-7, with D possibly TRBD2 on 5 matching bases. The CDR3 loop spans 14 amino acids. V was trimmed by 3 bases and J by 5 bases, leaving 14 bases between them. CDR1 MDHEN and CDR2 SYDVKM come from the germline V gene. The DNA of the CDR3 is TGTGCCAGCAGTTTGTGGCTAGCAAACCACGAGCAGTACTTC. This translates into CASSLWLANHEQYF.